The next 23 T cell receptor beta chains were all read from a single sample in a study of blood T cell repertoires in COVID-19. The table came from immunoSEQ multiplex PCR; TCRdb's copy has only in-frame clones and leaves some out. Of 25,000 to 35,000 clones listed, approximately 80% are singletons. What was sequenced was peripheral blood. Receptor source: a woman older than 75 with acute or convalescent COVID-19.

V is TRBV7-2 and J is TRBJ1-1, with TRBD1 matching 9 bases. The CDR3 is 14 amino acids. The trim removed 5 bases at V and 7 bases at J, leaving 8 bases unmatched. Germline V gives CDR1 SGHTA, CDR2 FQGNSA. The CDR3 DNA reads as TGTGCCAGCAGCGCGGGACAGGGAGGGGGTGAAGCTTTCTTT. Amino acids: CASSAGQGGGEAFF.

This chain connects TRBV7-2 to TRBJ1-1, with 9 bases identical to TRBD1. CDR3 length equals 16 residues. V lost 2 bases and J lost 1; bases outside the gene matches: 5. Germline CDR1 reads SGHTA; CDR2 reads FQGNSA. CDR3 region: CASSLTDRGGNTEAFF. Here the CDR3 DNA reads TGTGCCAGCAGCTTAACGGACAGGGGAGGGAACACTGAAGCTTTCTTT.

This clone was seen more than once but under ten times. Its ends do not fully match the called genes, so a read error is possible. This chain connects TRBV6-5 to TRBJ1-1, with D tentatively TRBD1 (5 bases). The CDR3 contains 11 residues. The germline V gene encodes CDR1 MNHEY and CDR2 SVGAGI. This chain's CDR3 is CASSSVGGTLF. In nucleotides, the CDR3 is TGTGCCAGCAGTTCGGTCGGGGGAACTCTCTTT.

The chain carries TRBV6-5 and TRBJ2-3, with TRBD2 identical over 14 bases. The CDR3 is made up of 15 amino acids. Germline V gene data show CDR1 as MNHEY and CDR2 as SVGAGI. Trimming at V came to 6 bases and at J to 5 bases, leaving 4 bases not matched to a gene. In DNA form, the CDR3 reads TGTGCCAGCAGATATGGGACTAGCGGGAGAGATACGCAGTATTTT. This translates into CASRYGTSGRDTQYF.

The CDR3 DNA reads as TGTGCCAGCAGCTTAAGTAGCGGGACAGCCCAGACCCAGTACTTC. This sequence encodes CASSLSSGTAQTQYF. The chain combines TRBV7-9 with TRBJ2-5; D is perhaps TRBD2 (8 bases). The V end was cut by 2 bases, the J end by 6 bases, with 16 bases between. Germline V gives CDR1 SEHNR, CDR2 FQNEAQ (reference sequence). The CDR3 spans 15 residues.

The sample holds one count of this clone. The chain has TRBV4-1 and TRBJ2-5, with D maybe TRBD1 (6 bases). V shed 5 bases and J shed 2 bases, with 12 bases lying between them. Germline V CDR1 and CDR2: MGHRA, YSYEKL. The length of the CDR3 is 14 residues. DNA for the CDR3: TGCGCCAGCAGCGGTACAGGGCCTCAAGAGACCCAGTACTTC. It is translated as CASSGTGPQETQYF.

The chain combines TRBV29-1 with TRBJ1-1, with D possibly matching TRBD1 (6 bases). With 7 bases removed from V and 4 bases from J, the gap between germline ends came to 16 bases. CDR1 and CDR2 from the germline V gene are SQVTM and ANQGSEA. The CDR3 has 13 residues. The CDR3 nucleotides are TGCAGCGGGGAGCAGGGGATTGGCACTGAAGCTTTCTTT. It codes for CSGEQGIGTEAFF.

The chain carries TRBV28 and TRBJ2-3; TRBD1 might be the D (5 bases). Trimming took 7 bases from V and 2 from J, leaving 10 bases between them. Germline CDR1 and CDR2: MDHEN and SYDVKM. This CDR3 region has 13 residues. DNA for the CDR3: TGTGCCAGCAAGGTAGGGGCCACAGATACGCAGTATTTT. Its protein is CASKVGATDTQYF.

This clone was picked up a small number of times. The chain has TRBV27 and TRBJ2-7; possibly TRBD2 for D (6 bases). The CDR3 sequence is 14 residues long. Trimming removed 6 bases from V and 7 bases from J, with 19 bases in between. The germline gives CDR1 MNHEY, CDR2 SMNVEV (reference sequence). For the CDR3, the DNA is TGTGCCAGCAGCCAGGCGACACTCGGAGGGGAGCAGTACTTC. Amino acids: CASSQATLGGEQYF.

The chain has TRBV18 and TRBJ2-7; 7 bases align to TRBD1. CDR1 and CDR2 from the germline V gene are KGHSH and LQKENI. The ends lost 3 bases at V and 6 bases at J; junction bases unmatched: 8. The CDR3 sequence is 14 residues long. CDR3 bases: TGTGCCAGCTCACCGCGACAGGGAGCCCCCGAGCAGTACTTC. Protein: CASSPRQGAPEQYF.

The chain couples TRBV3-1 (or the pseudogene TRBV3-2) to TRBJ2-1, with a possible D match to TRBD2 (5 bases). CDR1 LGHDT and CDR2 YNNKEL come from the germline V gene (reference sequence). This CDR3 is 14 amino acids long. Deletions cut 0 bases from V and 5 bases from J, with 8 bases between. This chain's CDR3 is CASSQDSTNNEQFF. As DNA, the CDR3 is TGTGCCAGCAGCCAAGATTCGACTAACAATGAGCAGTTCTTC.

The chain combines TRBV5-6 with TRBJ2-7, with D hard to call. Germline values: CDR1 SGHDT, CDR2 YYEEEE. This CDR3 is built from 16 residues. The ends were cut back, 6 bases at V and 6 bases at J, with 25 bases in the middle. The DNA of the CDR3 is TGTGCCAGCACCACATGGGCTCTGACGGTGCACGTCGAGCAGTACTTC. This codes for CASTTWALTVHVEQYF.

This clone was seen more than once but under ten times. The chain is built from TRBV20-1 and TRBJ1-2, with D uncertain. The CDR3 loop spans 14 amino acids. Germline CDR1 and CDR2: DFQATT and SNEGSKA (reference sequence). Trimming pared 3 bases from V and 5 bases from J, leaving 16 bases between. DNA for the CDR3: TGCAGTGCTAGTGGTCCGGATCAGGCTTATGGCTACACCTTC. This translates into CSASGPDQAYGYTF.

The chain recombines TRBV3-1 (or the pseudogene TRBV3-2) with TRBJ1-1; tentative D call: TRBD1 (5 bases). Germline values: CDR1 LGHDT, CDR2 YNNKEL (reference sequence). Trimming pared 3 bases from V and 4 bases from J, leaving 15 bases between. CDR3 length: 15 amino acids. The CDR3 reads CASSQGRAGTTEAFF. CDR3 nucleotide sequence: TGTGCCAGCAGCCAGGGTAGGGCGGGGACCACTGAAGCTTTCTTT.

The table lists this clone with a count of one. This sequence joins TRBV27 and TRBJ2-1; TRBD2 agrees at 16 bases. V dropped 4 bases and J dropped 9; count of bases not matched to a gene: 15. CDR1 and CDR2 from the germline V gene are MNHEY and SMNVEV (reference sequence). The CDR3 is 19 residues long. CDR3 amino acids: CASSWDGTSGRAGSGEQFF. The CDR3 DNA sequence: TGTGCCAGCAGTTGGGACGGGACTAGCGGGAGGGCCGGATCCGGTGAGCAGTTCTTC.

This chain connects TRBV15 to TRBJ1-4; 8 bases map to TRBD1. The CDR3 is 14 residues long. The ends lost 2 bases at V and 11 bases at J; junction bases unmatched: 7. Germline V gene data show CDR1 as LNHNV and CDR2 as YYDKDF (reference sequence). The CDR3 bases are TGTGCCACCAGCAGATCGGACAGGGAAGGGAAACTGTTTTTT. Translation: CATSRSDREGKLFF.

This clone came up a few times. The chain joins TRBV7-9 to TRBJ2-3, with D tentatively TRBD2 (5 bases). The germline V and J ends were trimmed by 1 base and 0 bases, with 14 bases remaining between them. The V gene's germline CDR1 is SEHNR and CDR2 FQNEAQ (reference sequence). This CDR3 contains 17 residues. The DNA of the CDR3 is TGTGCCAGCAGCTTAGAGCGGACTTTTACTAGCACAGATACGCAGTATTTT. Translating gives CASSLERTFTSTDTQYF.

The rearrangement links TRBV28 to TRBJ1-2, with TRBD1 identical over 9 bases. Germline CDR1 reads MDHEN; CDR2 reads SYDVKM. This CDR3 has 13 residues. V shed 4 bases, J shed 8 bases, and the junction held 5 bases outside the gene matches. DNA of the CDR3: TGTGCCAGCAGTTCCTACAGGGGGCGGGGCTACACCTTC. The encoded protein is CASSSYRGRGYTF.

This chain links TRBV5-1 with TRBJ2-7, with 8 bases fitting TRBD2. Germline V gene sequence: CDR1 SGHRS, CDR2 YFSETQ. The CDR3 sequence is 14 residues long. V was clipped by 3 bases and J by 4 bases; unmatched bases: 6. The CDR3: CASSSGLAWYEQYF. As DNA, the CDR3 is TGCGCCAGCAGCTCCGGACTAGCTTGGTACGAGCAGTACTTC.

This clone was counted only a few times. The chain recombines TRBV7-9 with TRBJ1-1; D is unresolved. V was shortened by 5 bases and J by 1 base, with 8 bases between the two germline ends. Germline V lookup: CDR1 SEHNR, CDR2 FQNEAQ (reference sequence). This CDR3 has 13 residues. The CDR3 region has the DNA TGTGCCAGCAGCGATACGGGGAACACTGAAGCTTTCTTT. Translated, it gives CASSDTGNTEAFF.

The chain couples TRBV2 to TRBJ2-7, with 7 positions matching TRBD1. The germline gives CDR1 SNHLY, CDR2 FYNNEI. Trimming removed 5 bases from V and 3 bases from J; junction bases left unmatched: 7. The CDR3 runs to 14 residues. The CDR3 region has the DNA TGTGCCAGCAGTCGGGACAGCTTCATCTACGAGCAGTACTTC. As protein: CASSRDSFIYEQYF.

The chain uses TRBV28 and TRBJ2-3; 9 nucleotides align to TRBD1. After removal of 8 bases from V and 4 bases from J, the junction contained 1 base not matched to a gene. Germline lookup yields CDR1 MDHEN and CDR2 SYDVKM. CDR3 length: 12 residues. Here the CDR3 reads CASWTGADTQYF. CDR3 sequence (DNA): TGTGCCAGCTGGACAGGGGCAGATACGCAGTATTTT. The whole variable domain, filled in from reference TRBV28 and TRBJ2-3, reads DVKVTQSSRYLVKRTGEKVFLECVQDMDHENMFWYRQDPGLGLRLIYFSYDVKMKEKGDIPEGYSVSREKKERFSLILESASTNQTSMYLCASWTGADTQYFGPGTRLTVL.

The rearrangement links TRBV19 to TRBJ2-1; perhaps TRBD2 as D (6 bases). Looked up from germline, CDR1 is LNHDA and CDR2 is SQIVND (reference sequence). V was cut by 3 bases and J by 12 bases, with 9 bases left in between. The length of the CDR3 is 11 residues. The CDR3 DNA sequence: TGTGCCAGTAGTATCCGGGGACTGCAGTTCTTC. Its protein product is CASSIRGLQFF.